These 21 T cell receptor beta chains were all obtained from the same sample, sequenced in a study of CD8 T cells in ankylosing spondylitis. TCRdb analysed the 5' RACE reads with MiXCR anew, one entry per CDR3 protein. There are fewer than 500,000 distinct CDR3 sequences in the sample; about a fifth occur only once, and about a sixth lies in the top ten. Overall study results and limits: Blood from ankylosing spondylitis patients appeared to carry a characteristic roughly 8-variant TCR beta motif.

Their cognate antigens are unknown. Material: blood, either unsorted or a sorted T cell fraction (not recorded which). These receptors were collected from a male donor with ankylosing spondylitis.

This chain uses TRBV5-1 with TRBJ2-2; a possible D gene is TRBD2 (5 bases). Trimming removed 4 bases at V and 0 bases at J, with 16 bases between. CDR1 SGHRS and CDR2 YFSETQ come from the germline V gene. The CDR3 is 17 residues long. CDR3 sequence: CASSPGRSGTNTGELFF. The CDR3 DNA is TGCGCCAGCAGCCCGGGTCGGAGCGGAACGAACACCGGGGAGCTGTTTTTT.

V gene TRBV12-3 or TRBV12-4 combines with J gene TRBJ2-6; D perhaps matches TRBD1 (5 bases). V was clipped by 5 bases and J by 1 base, with 12 bases between them. This CDR3 has 16 residues. CDR3 loop: CASSQDQGSGANVLTF. The CDR3 nucleotides are TGTGCCAGCAGTCAAGACCAGGGATCTGGGGCCAACGTCCTGACTTTC.

This clonotype appeared many times. This chain connects TRBV29-1 to TRBJ2-5; no firm D call. CDR1 SQVTM and CDR2 ANQGSEA come from the germline V gene. This CDR3 comprises 12 residues. Trimming shortened V by 7 bases and J by 4 bases, and 13 bases separated the two germline ends. This CDR3 reads CSASHLRETQYF. The CDR3 coding sequence is TGCAGCGCTTCCCACCTTCGAGAGACCCAGTACTTC.

The CDR3 region has the DNA TGCAGTGCAAGGGACAGGGGACCCATATATAGCAATCAGCCCCAGCATTTT. This codes for CSARDRGPIYSNQPQHF. This rearrangement joins TRBV20-1 to TRBJ1-5; 10 nucleotides align to TRBD1. The V and J ends lost 6 bases and 0 bases, in that order; junction bases with no gene match: 11. CDR3 length equals 17 residues. The germline V gene encodes CDR1 DFQATT and CDR2 SNEGSKA (reference sequence).

This clonotype appeared a few times. V usage is TRBV20-1 and J usage is TRBJ1-1; 7 bases fit TRBD1. Unmatched junction bases numbered 14, after V lost 5 bases and J lost 11 bases. CDR3 size: 13 residues. Germline V gene lookup returns CDR1 DFQATT and CDR2 SNEGSKA (reference sequence). The CDR3 bases are TGCAGTGCTCAAACCGGGACAGCCTATGAGGCTTTCTTT. Translation gives CSAQTGTAYEAFF.

V and J are TRBV5-1 and TRBJ2-5, with D perhaps given as TRBD1 or TRBD2 (5 bases each). The germline V gene encodes CDR1 SGHRS and CDR2 YFSETQ. The germline V and J ends were trimmed by 4 bases and 1 base, with 17 bases remaining between them. The CDR3 covers 16 residues. CDR3 loop: CASSAGTPRSQETQYF. In nucleotides, the CDR3 is TGCGCCAGCAGCGCCGGGACCCCTAGGTCCCAAGAGACCCAGTACTTC.

This clonotype came up a few times. This chain connects TRBV7-9 to TRBJ2-1; 8 bases map to TRBD2. V was pared by 4 bases and J by 4 bases, with 6 bases of the junction left unmatched. The CDR3 loop spans 15 amino acids. Germline values: CDR1 SEHNR, CDR2 FQNEAQ (reference sequence). CDR3 loop: CASSSVAGPYNEQFF. The DNA of the CDR3 is TGTGCCAGCAGCTCGGTAGCGGGGCCATACAATGAGCAGTTCTTC.

The gene calls are TRBV5-5 and TRBJ2-3; D unresolved. Trimming removed 5 bases at V and 10 bases at J, with 11 bases between. Per the germline V gene, CDR1 is SGHKS and CDR2 is YYEKEE (reference sequence). The CDR3 consists of 11 residues. The CDR3 sequence: CASSSLSSQYF. CDR3 in DNA: TGTGCCAGCAGTTCTCTCTCATCGCAGTATTTT.

This clonotype has more than one count but fewer than ten. CDR3 coding DNA: TGTGCCAGCAGCCGACAGGGAACTATTAGAACTGAAGCTTTCTTT. This sequence encodes CASSRQGTIRTEAFF. The chain carries TRBV7-2 and TRBJ1-1; 7 bases agree with TRBD1. V lost 5 bases and J lost 5; bases outside the gene matches: 11. Germline values: CDR1 SGHTA, CDR2 FQGNSA. This CDR3 comprises 15 residues.

V is TRBV29-1 and J is TRBJ1-1; D remains ambiguous. This CDR3 has 13 amino acids. Trimming removed 7 bases from V and 0 bases from J, with 12 bases in between. CDR1 SQVTM and CDR2 ANQGSEA come from the germline V gene. The CDR3 spells CSAKDPVNTEAFF. The CDR3 DNA reads as TGCAGCGCTAAAGATCCCGTGAACACTGAAGCTTTCTTT.

The chain combines TRBV9 with TRBJ1-5; D call uncertain. Germline lookup yields CDR1 SGDLS and CDR2 YYNGEE. V lost 3 bases and J lost 0, with 7 bases in between. The CDR3 has 14 amino acids. The CDR3 DNA follows: TGTGCCAGCAGCGGAGCCAATAGCAATCAGCCCCAGCATTTT. The encoded protein is CASSGANSNQPQHF. The full variable domain, rest sourced from reference TRBV9 and TRBJ1-5, is DSGVTQTPKHLITATGQRVTLRCSPRSGDLSVYWYQQSLDQGLQFLIQYYNGEERAKGNILERFSAQQFPDLHSELNLSSLELGDSALYFCASSGANSNQPQHFGDGTRLSIL.

This clonotype has at least ten counts. The chain joins TRBV5-1 to TRBJ2-3; 8 bases agree with TRBD1. The CDR3 totals 15 residues. Looked up from germline, CDR1 is SGHRS and CDR2 is YFSETQ. V lost 4 bases and J lost 1; bases outside the gene matches: 5. CDR3 region: CASSPQGDGTDTQYF. For the CDR3, the DNA is TGCGCCAGCAGCCCACAGGGGGACGGCACAGATACGCAGTATTTT.

This chain links TRBV3-1 with TRBJ2-2; a possible D gene is TRBD2 (6 bases). The CDR3 spans 15 residues. Germline values: CDR1 LGHDT, CDR2 YNNKEL (reference sequence). Deletions cut 1 base from V and 7 bases from J, with 13 bases between. Here the CDR3 DNA reads TGTGCCAGCAGCCAAGTCGACGGGAGCAGCGGGGAGCTGTTTTTT. The encoded protein is CASSQVDGSSGELFF.

The rearrangement uses TRBV20-1 and TRBJ1-3, with D unclear. The CDR3 is 15 amino acids. Germline loops: CDR1 DFQATT, CDR2 SNEGSKA (reference sequence). The germline V and J ends were trimmed by 0 bases and 0 bases, with 9 bases remaining between them. The CDR3: CSARDPEGSGNTIYF. In nucleotides, the CDR3 is TGCAGTGCTAGAGATCCGGAGGGCTCTGGAAACACCATATATTTT.

This chain joins TRBV7-6 and TRBJ2-7; D is ambiguous. Trimming cost V 4 bases and J 0 bases, with 7 bases left between them. Germline-derived CDR1 and CDR2 are SGHVS and FNYEAQ. CDR3 length: 13 residues. The CDR3 here is CASSSRYSYEQYF. The DNA of the CDR3 is TGTGCCAGCAGCTCGCGATACTCCTACGAGCAGTACTTC.

This clonotype was counted only a few times. CDR3 in amino acids: CASSLVHGSRTGELFF. For the CDR3, the DNA is TGTGCCAGCAGCTTAGTCCATGGGAGTAGGACCGGGGAGCTGTTTTTT. The V gene is TRBV7-2, the J gene TRBJ2-2, with D possibly matching TRBD2 (5 bases). The CDR3 length is 16 residues. The germline gives CDR1 SGHTA, CDR2 FQGNSA. V lost 1 base and J 5 bases, leaving 14 bases between the germline ends.

This chain joins TRBV29-1 and TRBJ1-1; D gene ambiguous. The CDR3 is 14 amino acids. Germline CDR1 SQVTM, CDR2 ANQGSEA. Trimming left V 0 bases short and J 1 base short, with 9 bases between. CDR3 sequence (DNA): TGCAGCGTTGAAGAAAGACCCACGAACACTGAAGCTTTCTTT. Protein product: CSVEERPTNTEAFF.

This clonotype was picked up a small number of times. J is TRBJ2-2 and V is TRBV5-1; possible D gene TRBD1, 6 bases. Trimming cost V 4 bases and J 4 bases, with 14 bases left between them. The CDR3 totals 15 residues. Germline CDR1 is SGHRS and CDR2 is YFSETQ. CDR3: CASSVNRVVTGELFF. The CDR3, as DNA: TGCGCCAGCAGCGTGAACAGGGTCGTCACCGGGGAGCTGTTTTTT.

This sequence joins TRBV2 and TRBJ1-1; TRBD1 might be the D (6 bases). Germline assignment: CDR1 SNHLY and CDR2 FYNNEI. This CDR3 is 15 amino acids long. The germline V and J ends were trimmed by 6 bases and 4 bases, with 18 bases remaining between them. The CDR3 bases are TGTGCCAGCAGGGGCAAGGGGGGCTGGAGCACTGAAGCTTTCTTT. Its protein is CASRGKGGWSTEAFF.

The chain carries TRBV6-1 and TRBJ2-1; TRBD2 aligns across 10 bases. Germline values: CDR1 MNHNS, CDR2 SASEGT. The junction had 12 bases not matched to a gene; V was cut back by 5 bases and J by 8 bases. The CDR3 runs to 16 residues. The CDR3 nucleotides read TGTGCCAGCAGTCCACAGCGGGAGGGCCCTCGCTATGAGCAGTTCTTC. Translating gives CASSPQREGPRYEQFF.

This clonotype was seen a single time. The rearrangement uses TRBV14 and TRBJ2-5; TRBD2 matches 9 bases. This CDR3 spans 16 amino acids. Germline V gene data show CDR1 as SGHDN and CDR2 as FVKESK. With V trimmed by 4 bases and J by 6 bases, 12 bases remained unmatched. CDR3 amino acids: CASSPHRGAGGQTQYF. The CDR3 DNA follows: TGTGCCAGCAGCCCCCACCGTGGAGCGGGAGGTCAGACCCAGTACTTC.